Listed here are 9 T cell receptor beta chains from one sample, sequenced in a study of CXCR3-negative and CXCR3-positive naive CD8 T cells. Overall study findings and caveats: Researchers report that CXCR3-positive naive cells carry more hydrophobic TRB CDR3s than CXCR3-negative naive cells.

Their cognate antigens are unknown. The method, 5' RACE with UMI labels, was used to prepare the TRB cDNA libraries. TCRdb reprocessed the 5' RACE reads and stores each CDR3 protein as one record, lacking DNA. Here the sample table reports some 130,000 distinct CDR3 sequences. The sequencing input was naive CXCR3+ CD8+ T cells from blood. The subset was: CD45RO-CCR7+CD27+CD95- naive CD8+ T cells expressing CXCR3 (TNR3+). The receptor source for this set is a human donor in good health. Some clones in this sample may be carry-over from other donors' samples.

This chain joins TRBV6-5 and TRBJ2-3; with no DNA, the TCRdb D assignment of TRBD1 cannot be verified. This CDR3 has 15 residues. The germline CDR1 and CDR2 sequences are MNHEY and SVGAGI. CDR3 residues: CASSLQTGGTDTQYF.

The chain uses TRBV12-3 or TRBV12-4 and TRBJ1-1. The CDR3 contains 11 residues. This CDR3 reads CASNTNTEAFF.

The chain joins TRBV7-9 to TRBJ1-2. CDR3 length: 15 residues. Germline V gene data show CDR1 as SEHNR and CDR2 as FQNEAQ (reference sequence). Here the CDR3 reads CASSLLADHVYGYTF.

The chain uses TRBV12-3 or TRBV12-4 and TRBJ2-5; TCRdb's assignment of TRBD1 cannot be checked, as there is no DNA. The CDR3 is 15 residues long. The CDR3 sequence: CASSLRDRAQETQYF.

The rearrangement uses TRBV20-1 and TRBJ2-7; TCRdb's assignment of TRBD1 cannot be checked, as there is no DNA. The V gene's germline CDR1 is DFQATT and CDR2 SNEGSKA (reference sequence). This CDR3 comprises 14 residues. CDR3 sequence reads: CSANGAVSSYEQYF.

The V call is TRBV13, the J call TRBJ2-7; the D gene TCRdb calls, TRBD2, cannot be checked with no DNA. This CDR3 has 14 amino acids. Germline loops: CDR1 PRHDT, CDR2 FYEKMQ (reference sequence). CDR3 loop: CASSLGQAPYEQYF.

The chain couples TRBV2 to TRBJ2-3; the TRBD2 assignment by TCRdb is unverifiable without DNA. The germline V gene has CDR1 SNHLY and CDR2 FYNNEI. This CDR3 has 16 amino acids. This CDR3 reads CASRSTSGLYTDTQYF.

The rearrangement uses TRBV28 and TRBJ1-5. Germline CDR1 is MDHEN and CDR2 is SYDVKM. The CDR3 length is 14 residues. The CDR3 here is CASSPDLSNQPQHF. Variable domain in full (rest from reference TRBV28 and TRBJ1-5): DVKVTQSSRYLVKRTGEKVFLECVQDMDHENMFWYRQDPGLGLRLIYFSYDVKMKEKGDIPEGYSVSREKKERFSLILESASTNQTSMYLCASSPDLSNQPQHFGDGTRLSIL.

V and J are TRBV7-9 and TRBJ2-7; the D gene TCRdb calls, TRBD1, cannot be checked with no DNA. The CDR3 covers 15 residues. Germline loops: CDR1 SEHNR, CDR2 FQNEAQ (reference sequence). CDR3: CASSYSGTGPYEQYF.